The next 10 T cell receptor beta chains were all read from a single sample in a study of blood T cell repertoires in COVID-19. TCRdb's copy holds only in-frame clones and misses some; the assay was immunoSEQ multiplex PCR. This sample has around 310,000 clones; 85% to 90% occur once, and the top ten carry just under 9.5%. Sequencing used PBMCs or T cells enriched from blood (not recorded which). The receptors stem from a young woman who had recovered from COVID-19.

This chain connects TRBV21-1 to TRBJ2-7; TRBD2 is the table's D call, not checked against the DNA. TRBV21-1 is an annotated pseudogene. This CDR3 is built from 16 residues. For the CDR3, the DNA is TGTGCCAGCAGTTCCCCATTGAGACTAGCGGGGGACGAGCAGTACTTC. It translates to CASSSPLRLAGDEQYF.

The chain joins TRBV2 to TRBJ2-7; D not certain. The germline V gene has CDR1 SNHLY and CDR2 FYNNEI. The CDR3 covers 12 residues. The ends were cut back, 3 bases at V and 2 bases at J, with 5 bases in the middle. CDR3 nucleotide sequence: TGTGCCAGCAGTGAGAGGCCCTACGAGCAGTACTTC. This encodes CASSERPYEQYF.

DNA of the CDR3: TGTGCCAGCAGCCAACTAGCGGGAGGGAGCACAGATACGCAGTATTTT. Translating gives CASSQLAGGSTDTQYF. The chain recombines TRBV5-4 with TRBJ2-3; 13 nucleotides line up with TRBD2. J gave up 0 bases and V 4 bases, and 2 bases lay outside the gene matches. Looked up from germline, CDR1 is SGHNT and CDR2 is YYREEE (reference sequence). This CDR3 region has 16 residues.

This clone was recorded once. The CDR3 DNA reads TGCGCCAGCAACGACGGGGGGCAGTACACCGGGGAGCTGTTTTTT. Protein sequence: CASNDGGQYTGELFF. The chain recombines TRBV10-2 with TRBJ2-2, with D perhaps TRBD2 (7 bases). This CDR3 has 15 residues. Germline V gene sequence: CDR1 WSHSY, CDR2 SAAADI. Trimming stripped 7 bases from V and 3 bases from J, with 15 bases between.

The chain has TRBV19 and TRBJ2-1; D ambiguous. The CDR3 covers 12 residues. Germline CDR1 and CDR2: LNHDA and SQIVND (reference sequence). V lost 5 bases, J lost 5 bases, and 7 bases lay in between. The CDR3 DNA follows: TGTGCCAGTAGTTTTCTCGACAATGAGCAGTTCTTC. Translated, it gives CASSFLDNEQFF.

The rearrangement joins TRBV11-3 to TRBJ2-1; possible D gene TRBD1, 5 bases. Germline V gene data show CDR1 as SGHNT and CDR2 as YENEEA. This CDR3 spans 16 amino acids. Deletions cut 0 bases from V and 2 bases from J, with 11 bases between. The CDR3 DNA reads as TGTGCCAGCAGCTTAGATTCAGGGTTGGCCTACAATGAGCAGTTCTTC. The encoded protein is CASSLDSGLAYNEQFF.

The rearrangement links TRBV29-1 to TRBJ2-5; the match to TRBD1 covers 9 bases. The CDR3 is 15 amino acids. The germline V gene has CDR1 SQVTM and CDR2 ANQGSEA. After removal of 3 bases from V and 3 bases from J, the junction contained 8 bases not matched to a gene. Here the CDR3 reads CSVETDRGFEETQYF. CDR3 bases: TGCAGCGTTGAGACCGACAGGGGGTTTGAAGAGACCCAGTACTTC.

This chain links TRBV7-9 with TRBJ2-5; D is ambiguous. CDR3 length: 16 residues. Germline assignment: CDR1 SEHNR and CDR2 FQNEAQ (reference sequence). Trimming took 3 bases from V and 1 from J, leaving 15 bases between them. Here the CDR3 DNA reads TGTGCCAGCAGCTTGATATTAGGCAGGCCCCAAGAGACCCAGTACTTC. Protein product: CASSLILGRPQETQYF.

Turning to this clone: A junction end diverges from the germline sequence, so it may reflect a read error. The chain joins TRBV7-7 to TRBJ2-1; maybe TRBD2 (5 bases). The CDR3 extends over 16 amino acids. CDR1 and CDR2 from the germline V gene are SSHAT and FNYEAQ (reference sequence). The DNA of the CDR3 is TGTGCTAGCAGCTTCGGGGTTGGTGGGAGTGTACAGGAGCAGTTCTTC. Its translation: CASSFGVGGSVQEQFF.

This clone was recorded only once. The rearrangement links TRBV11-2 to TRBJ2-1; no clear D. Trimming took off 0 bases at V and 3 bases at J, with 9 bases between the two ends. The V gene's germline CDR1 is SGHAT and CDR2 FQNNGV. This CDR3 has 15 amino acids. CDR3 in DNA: TGTGCCAGCAGCTTAGAGCCAGGCCACTACAATGAGCAGTTCTTC. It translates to CASSLEPGHYNEQFF.